The 26 T cell receptor beta chains listed next were all sequenced from one sample in a study of shared clonotypes between healthy human individuals. Here immunoSEQ multiplex PCR was the method, and the copy in TCRdb shows in-frame clones only, minus some. Of millions of clones in the sample, roughly 94% were seen once. Sequenced sample: naive CD4+ T cells sorted from blood. Subset defined: CD45RA+ positively selected. These receptors all come from a man aged 18-30 years in good health.

This chain connects TRBV4-1 to TRBJ1-5; D unresolved. Germline V gene lookup returns CDR1 MGHRA and CDR2 YSYEKL. The CDR3 consists of 15 residues. V dropped 1 base and J dropped 3 bases, with 10 bases sitting between them. The CDR3 loop reads CASSQGDLSNQPQHF. As DNA, the CDR3 is TGCGCCAGCAGCCAAGGCGACCTCTCCAATCAGCCCCAGCATTTT.

This clone was counted once. The chain couples TRBV5-4 to TRBJ2-5; unclear D gene. Germline-derived CDR1 and CDR2 are SGHNT and YYREEE (reference sequence). The length of the CDR3 is 14 residues. Trimming removed 1 base at V and 3 bases at J, with 10 bases between. The CDR3 spells CASSLRLKKETQYF. DNA of the CDR3: TGTGCCAGCAGCTTGAGGCTGAAGAAAGAGACCCAGTACTTC.

This clone was counted a few times. Other DNA sequences in the sample encode the same CDR3. This chain joins TRBV6-5 and TRBJ2-7, with a possible D match to TRBD2 (6 bases). The CDR3 covers 13 residues. V lost 8 bases, J lost 1 base, and 12 bases lay in between. CDR1 and CDR2 from the germline V gene are MNHEY and SVGAGI. The CDR3 DNA follows: TGTGCCAGCTCCCTGGGGACTTCCTACGAGCAGTACTTC. Protein sequence: CASSLGTSYEQYF.

On this clone itself: A junction boundary mismatches the germline segment, possibly from a read error. The rearrangement links TRBV6-6 to TRBJ1-1; 7 positions match TRBD1. From germline, CDR1 is MNHNY and CDR2 SVGAGI (reference sequence). The CDR3 totals 11 residues. The DNA of the CDR3 is TGTGCCAGCAGCGAAGCCCGACAGGGTAGCTTT. Translated: CASSEARQGSF.

This chain links TRBV9 with TRBJ2-3; TRBD2 matches at 12 bases. Germline V gene sequence: CDR1 SGDLS, CDR2 YYNGEE. J gave up 0 bases and V 3 bases, and 11 bases lay outside the gene matches. The CDR3 extends over 19 amino acids. The CDR3 sequence: CASSASTSGGHPSTDTQYF. The CDR3, as DNA: TGTGCCAGCAGCGCTAGCACTAGCGGGGGGCACCCTAGCACAGATACGCAGTATTTT.

The chain uses TRBV6-6 and TRBJ2-1; 9 nucleotides line up with TRBD2. V shed 2 bases and J 8 bases; nucleotides not matched to a gene: 4. CDR3 length: 14 amino acids. CDR1 MNHNY and CDR2 SVGAGI come from the germline V gene (reference sequence). CDR3 in DNA: TGTGCCAGCAGTTACGGGACTAGCATTGATGAGCAGTTCTTC. Residues: CASSYGTSIDEQFF.

The CDR3 spells CASSAGQHANTGELFF. CDR3 in DNA: TGTGCCAGCAGTGCGGGACAGCACGCGAACACCGGGGAGCTGTTTTTT. The chain uses TRBV6-1 and TRBJ2-2, with TRBD1 matching 7 bases. J was trimmed by 0 bases and V by 4 bases; bases with no gene match: 5. CDR3 size: 16 residues. Germline loops: CDR1 MNHNS, CDR2 SASEGT.

J is TRBJ2-7 and V is TRBV5-4; 9 bases fit TRBD2. Germline trimming cut 2 bases from V and 9 bases from J; bases unmatched to any gene: 12. Per the germline V gene, CDR1 is SGHNT and CDR2 is YYREEE (reference sequence). CDR3 size: 15 residues. The CDR3 DNA sequence: TGTGCCAGCAGCTTTGTTCTGCGGGAGGGCCTCTGGCAGTACTTC. Translated, it gives CASSFVLREGLWQYF.

This chain connects TRBV27 to TRBJ1-5, with a weak D call TRBD1 (6 bases). Germline CDR1 reads MNHEY; CDR2 reads SMNVEV (reference sequence). The CDR3 extends over 13 amino acids. V was trimmed by 8 bases and J by 1 base, leaving 9 bases between them. For the CDR3, the DNA is TGTGCCAGCGGCACAGGGAGCAATCAGCCCCAGCATTTT. Protein: CASGTGSNQPQHF.

V and J are TRBV6-1 and TRBJ2-5; 8 positions match TRBD1. Germline lookup yields CDR1 MNHNS and CDR2 SASEGT. This CDR3 comprises 14 residues. Germline trimming cut 5 bases from V and 5 bases from J; bases unmatched to any gene: 7. CDR3 nucleotides: TGTGCCAGCAGTCGACAGGGGATAAGGGAGACCCAGTACTTC. Translating gives CASSRQGIRETQYF.

This sequence joins TRBV7-8 and TRBJ1-1; D uncertain. The V gene lost 5 bases and the J gene lost 4 bases, with 11 bases spanning the gap. CDR1 SGHVS and CDR2 FQNEAQ come from the germline V gene. CDR3 length: 13 residues. The CDR3 here is CASSQPWGTEAFF. In nucleotides, the CDR3 is TGTGCCAGCAGCCAGCCGTGGGGCACTGAAGCTTTCTTT.

The chain employs TRBV18 and TRBJ2-7; 8 bases match TRBD1. Germline V gene sequence: CDR1 KGHSH, CDR2 LQKENI. Trimming took 2 bases from V and 4 from J; bases not matched to a gene: 7. The CDR3 extends over 15 amino acids. CDR3 coding DNA: TGTGCCAGCTCACCAGTAAGGGACAGGTGGTACGAGCAGTACTTC. Residues: CASSPVRDRWYEQYF.

This clone was detected only a few times. This sequence joins TRBV5-1 and TRBJ2-1; D not resolved. The CDR3 consists of 15 residues. Per the germline V gene, CDR1 is SGHRS and CDR2 is YFSETQ. The V end was cut by 4 bases, the J end by 0 bases, with 11 bases between. CDR3 nucleotides: TGCGCCAGCAGCGAAGACTTTCTCTCCTACAATGAGCAGTTCTTC. The encoded protein is CASSEDFLSYNEQFF.

The sample holds a few counts of this clone. At the DNA level, this CDR3 is encoded by other sequences in the same sample as well. The rearrangement links TRBV5-1 to TRBJ2-3; D not resolved. Germline V gene lookup returns CDR1 SGHRS and CDR2 YFSETQ. There are 11 residues in the CDR3. V was shortened by 1 base and J by 6 bases, with 3 bases between the two germline ends. CDR3 amino acids: CASSLRDTQYF. CDR3 in DNA: TGCGCCAGCAGCTTGAGGGATACGCAGTATTTT.

The J gene is TRBJ1-1, the V gene TRBV28, with D unclear. From germline, CDR1 is MDHEN and CDR2 SYDVKM. V lost 7 bases and J 1 base, leaving 16 bases between the germline ends. CDR3 length equals 15 residues. The CDR3 loop is CASISMGSSNTEAFF. The CDR3 region has the DNA TGTGCCAGCATCTCTATGGGAAGTTCGAACACTGAAGCTTTCTTT.

The gene calls are TRBV7-2 and TRBJ2-1; 7 nucleotides agree with TRBD2. The germline V gene encodes CDR1 SGHTA and CDR2 FQGNSA. After removal of 5 bases from V and 5 bases from J, the junction contained 6 bases not matched to a gene. The CDR3 totals 14 residues. The CDR3 bases are TGTGCCAGCAGCACCGGCGGGAGTGACAATGAGCAGTTCTTC. Translation gives CASSTGGSDNEQFF.

The V gene is TRBV5-5, the J gene TRBJ1-6; the match to TRBD1 covers 9 bases. V lost 4 bases, J lost 10 bases, and 9 bases stayed unmatched. Germline V gene sequence: CDR1 SGHKS, CDR2 YYEKEE (reference sequence). The length of the CDR3 is 15 residues. CDR3 loop: CASSPPGQGNSPLHF. CDR3 DNA: TGTGCCAGCAGCCCCCCCGGACAGGGGAACTCACCCCTCCACTTT.

The chain is built from TRBV7-2 and TRBJ2-3; D is unresolved. From germline, CDR1 is SGHTA and CDR2 FQGNSA. Between the trimmed V and J ends, which lost 5 bases and 2 bases, there was a span of 8 bases. CDR3 length: 13 amino acids. The CDR3 DNA reads as TGTGCCAGCAGCCACATTTCCACAGATACGCAGTATTTT. This codes for CASSHISTDTQYF.

In its sample, this clone was seen once. The chain links TRBV5-1 to TRBJ1-3; D remains unclear. Germline V gene lookup returns CDR1 SGHRS and CDR2 YFSETQ. CDR3 length: 13 residues. Trimming pared 7 bases from V and 0 bases from J, leaving 8 bases between. CDR3 coding DNA: TGCGCCAGCTCCGACCCCTCTGGAAACACCATATATTTT. Translation: CASSDPSGNTIYF.

The chain employs TRBV6-5 and TRBJ2-1; perhaps TRBD2 as D (6 bases). Trimming pared 4 bases from V and 8 bases from J, leaving 18 bases between. Germline CDR1 is MNHEY and CDR2 is SVGAGI. The CDR3 has 15 residues. CDR3 loop: CASSWDGRGGDEQFF. The CDR3 DNA sequence: TGTGCCAGCAGTTGGGACGGGAGAGGTGGGGATGAGCAGTTCTTC.

The chain combines TRBV9 with TRBJ1-1, with no clear D. Germline V lookup: CDR1 SGDLS, CDR2 YYNGEE. CDR3 length equals 16 residues. V was cut by 4 bases and J by 0 bases, with 16 bases left in between. The CDR3 protein is CASSPNEGSLNTEAFF. CDR3 sequence (DNA): TGTGCCAGCAGCCCTAATGAGGGTAGCCTGAACACTGAAGCTTTCTTT.

This chain joins TRBV7-2 and TRBJ2-7, with no clear D. The CDR3 is 13 amino acids. V lost 7 bases and J 3 bases, leaving 13 bases between the germline ends. CDR1 SGHTA and CDR2 FQGNSA come from the germline V gene. CDR3: CASTSGPYYEQYF. DNA for the CDR3: TGTGCCAGCACCTCCGGCCCCTACTACGAGCAGTACTTC.

The chain has TRBV5-1 and TRBJ2-3; TRBD2 agrees at 8 bases. Germline V gives CDR1 SGHRS, CDR2 YFSETQ. Germline trimming cut 5 bases from V and 3 bases from J; bases unmatched to any gene: 5. This CDR3 spans 14 amino acids. CDR3 nucleotide sequence: TGCGCCAGCAGTGTGGGACTAGGGACAGATACGCAGTATTTT. The encoded protein is CASSVGLGTDTQYF.

The chain joins TRBV9 to TRBJ1-1, with a possible D match to TRBD1 (6 bases). CDR1 and CDR2 from the germline V gene are SGDLS and YYNGEE. The germline V and J ends were trimmed by 1 base and 0 bases, with 22 bases remaining between them. The CDR3 consists of 19 residues. The CDR3 loop is CASSVTGGPAGTMNTEAFF. In DNA form, the CDR3 reads TGTGCCAGCAGCGTAACCGGGGGGCCCGCAGGGACCATGAACACTGAAGCTTTCTTT.

The gene calls are TRBV10-1 and TRBJ2-5, with TRBD2 matching 7 bases. The germline V gene encodes CDR1 WNHNN and CDR2 SYGVQD (reference sequence). The CDR3 sequence is 13 residues long. Germline trimming cut 8 bases from V and 1 base from J; bases unmatched to any gene: 4. The CDR3 sequence is CASAGTTQETQYF. CDR3 DNA: TGCGCCAGCGCCGGGACTACCCAAGAGACCCAGTACTTC.

For the CDR3, the DNA is TGCGCCAGCAGTGTGAGACTAGCGGGAGTTCACGAGCAGTACTTC. Translated: CASSVRLAGVHEQYF. This chain connects TRBV10-1 to TRBJ2-7; 12 positions agree with TRBD2. CDR3 length: 15 residues. CDR1 is WNHNN, CDR2 SYGVQD, per germline (reference sequence). Trimming at V came to 4 bases and at J to 5 bases, leaving 6 bases not matched to a gene.